The rows below give T cell receptor beta chains drawn from one sample of a study of cytomegalovirus exposure and HLA in healthy donors. Sequenced by immunoSEQ multiplex PCR; TCRdb stores in-frame clones only, minus some. The data contain about 130,000 clones, approximately 78% of them seen just once; the ten biggest clones take up about 3%. Sequencing used PBMCs. These receptors came from a human donor in good health. Each CDR3 is given with its conserved first and last residue. The D gene is left open where the match is weak. Part of the rows lack a size; the others show once, few, many or a class for expanded clones.

TRBD2	TRBV5-4	16	NA	TRBJ2-3	CASSLLSGGQIGTQYF	TGTGCCAGCAGCTTGTTAAGCGGGGGGCAGATCGGCACGCAGTATTTT
TRBD2	TRBV27	16	NA	TRBJ2-3	CASSLLAGKGTDTQYF	TGTGCCAGCAGTCTGTTAGCGGGAAAGGGTACAGATACGCAGTATTTT
TRBD1	TRBV6-6	15	once	TRBJ2-7	CASSSSGQVIYEQYF	TGTGCCAGCAGTTCCTCGGGACAGGTAATTTACGAGCAGTACTTC
NA	TRBV7-8	13	NA	TRBJ1-1	CASSLVGGFEAFF	TGTGCCAGCAGCTTAGTCGGAGGGTTTGAAGCTTTCTTT
NA	TRBV9	15	few	TRBJ1-2	CASSARPGHVDGYTF	TGTGCCAGCAGCGCCCGCCCGGGACACGTGGATGGCTACACCTTC
NA	TRBV9	18	few	TRBJ2-2	CASSVVGFGQISAGELFF	TGTGCCAGCAGCGTAGTAGGGTTCGGACAGATTAGCGCCGGGGAGCTGTTTTTT
NA	TRBV28	16	NA	TRBJ2-5	CASSLHSGGLKETQYF	TGTGCCAGCAGTTTACATTCAGGAGGCCTTAAAGAGACCCAGTACTTC
NA	TRBV6-5	13	NA	TRBJ2-7	CASTQGANHEQYF	TGTGCCAGCACTCAAGGGGCCAACCACGAGCAGTACTTC
NA	TRBV7-6	12	NA	TRBJ2-1	CASSLIYNEQFF	TGTGCCAGCAGCCTTATATACAATGAGCAGTTCTTC
TRBD2	TRBV5-1	14	NA	TRBJ2-7	CASSLGGGSYEQYF	TGCGCCAGCAGCTTGGGCGGGGGCTCCTACGAGCAGTACTTC
NA	TRBV9	14	few	TRBJ1-2	CASSVGGSIDGYTF	TGTGCCAGCAGCGTCGGGGGGTCTATCGATGGCTACACCTTC
NA	TRBV1	17	NA	TRBJ2-1	CTSSQDCPGGEYNEQFF	TGCACCAGCAGCCAAGATTGTCCCGGGGGGGAGTACAATGAGCAGTTCTTC
TRBD1	TRBV6-1	14	NA	TRBJ2-3	CASVIQGAADTQYF	TGTGCCAGCGTTATACAGGGGGCCGCAGATACGCAGTATTTT
NA	TRBV9	16	few	TRBJ1-3	CASSVAGGFSGNTIYF	TGTGCCAGCAGCGTAGCCGGGGGATTCTCTGGAAACACCATATATTTT
TRBD1	TRBV5-4	17	NA	TRBJ1-6	CASSLQGAPGWNSPLHF	TGTGCCAGCAGCTTACAGGGGGCGCCCGGGTGGAATTCACCCCTCCACTTT
NA	TRBV5-5	15	NA	TRBJ1-1	CASSFRPGLNTEAFF	TGTGCCAGCAGTTTTCGTCCGGGTTTGAACACTGAAGCTTTCTTT
TRBD2	TRBV5-1	14	NA	TRBJ2-5	CASSSTSGEETQYF	TGCGCCAGCAGCTCAACTAGCGGAGAAGAGACCCAGTACTTC
NA	TRBV2	16	NA	TRBJ2-4	CASSGIFGVPKNIQYF	TGTGCCAGCAGTGGCATTTTCGGGGTTCCCAAAAACATTCAGTACTTC
TRBD1	TRBV7-8	15	once	TRBJ2-5	CASSRQGAGGGTQYF	TGTGCCAGCAGCCGACAGGGGGCCGGGGGTGGGACCCAGTACTTC
TRBD2	TRBV9	17	NA	TRBJ2-1	CASSGRGEGLAGVEQFF	TGTGCCAGCAGCGGTAGGGGGGAGGGACTAGCGGGAGTTGAGCAGTTCTTC
NA	TRBV5-4	14	few	TRBJ2-7	CASSLAAGLDEQYF	TGTGCCAGCAGCTTGGCCGCAGGGCTAGACGAGCAGTACTTC
TRBD1	TRBV28	18	NA	TRBJ1-6	CASSPGTGGISYNSPLHF	TGTGCCAGCAGTCCCGGGACAGGAGGCATCTCCTATAATTCACCCCTCCACTTT
NA	TRBV6-5	15	once	TRBJ1-1	CASSYSNSFLSEAFF	TGTGCCAGCAGTTATAGTAACAGCTTTCTTTCTGAAGCTTTCTTT
NA	TRBV2	15	NA	TRBJ1-3	CASSDPGTPGNTIYF	TGTGCCAGCAGTGACCCAGGGACACCAGGCAACACCATATATTTT
NA	TRBV27	13	NA	TRBJ1-2	CATRGQNNYGYTF	TGTGCCACCCGTGGACAGAACAACTATGGCTACACCTTC
TRBD1	TRBV5-4	15	NA	TRBJ1-2	CASTPRGQGYYGYTF	TGTGCCAGCACCCCGAGGGGACAGGGGTACTATGGCTACACCTTC
NA	TRBV5-4	15	NA	TRBJ1-2	CASSQDRGGDYGYTF	TGTGCCAGCAGCCAAGATCGGGGGGGTGACTATGGCTACACCTTC
NA	TRBV7-2	12	NA	TRBJ1-1	CASSSPNRGAFF	TGTGCCAGCAGCTCCCCTAACCGGGGAGCTTTCTTT
TRBD2	TRBV10-3	16	once	TRBJ2-1	CAISAGLAGGKNEQFF	TGTGCCATCAGTGCGGGACTAGCGGGAGGCAAAAATGAGCAGTTCTTC
TRBD2	TRBV6-6	14	few	TRBJ2-7	CASGTSGVLYEQYF	TGTGCCAGCGGGACTAGCGGCGTTCTTTACGAGCAGTACTTC